This T cell receptor beta chain appears in the sequencing data of a study of cytomegalovirus exposure and HLA in healthy donors. The study's findings and limits: A later analysis found first-cohort TCR clusters tended to co-occur in the 120 validation repertoires. Rare sequences made up most TCRs, while some public TCRs were found in many donors.

Profiling relied on immunoSEQ multiplex PCR, and the TCRdb table lists in-frame clones only, not all of them. Here the sample spans under 300,000 clones, nearly 90% being singletons. Worth noting for this clone: Its antigen is not known.

The CDR3 is 14 amino acids. Germline values: CDR1 SNHLY, CDR2 FYNNEI. The J segment lost 7 bases and the V segment lost 2 bases, leaving 4 bases of the junction unmatched. V is TRBV2 and J is TRBJ2-4; 8 positions match TRBD1. This TCR was sampled from a woman younger than 30 in good health and CMV-seronegative. The sample taken for sequencing was PBMCs. CDR3 region: CASSETRTGNIQYF. CDR3 DNA sequence: TGTGCCAGCAGTGAAACCAGGACAGGGAACATTCAGTACTTC.